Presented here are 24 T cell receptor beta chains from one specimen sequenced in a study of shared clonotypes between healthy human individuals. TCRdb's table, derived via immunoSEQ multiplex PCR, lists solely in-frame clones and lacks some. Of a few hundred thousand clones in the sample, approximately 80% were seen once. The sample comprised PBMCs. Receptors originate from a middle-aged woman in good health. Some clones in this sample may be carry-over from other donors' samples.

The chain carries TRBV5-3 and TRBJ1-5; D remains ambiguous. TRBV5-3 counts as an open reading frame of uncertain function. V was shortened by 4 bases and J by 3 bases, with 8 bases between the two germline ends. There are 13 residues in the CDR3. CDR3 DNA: TGTGCCAGAAGCCCGAAAGACAATCAGCCCCAGCATTTT. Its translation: CARSPKDNQPQHF.

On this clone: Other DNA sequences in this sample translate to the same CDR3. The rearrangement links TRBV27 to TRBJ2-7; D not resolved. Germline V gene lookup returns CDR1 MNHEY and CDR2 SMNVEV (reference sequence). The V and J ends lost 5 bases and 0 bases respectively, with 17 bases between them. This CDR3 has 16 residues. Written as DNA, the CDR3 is TGTGCCAGCAGTCCCGACGGCGGTCGTCCCTCCTACGAGCAGTACTTC. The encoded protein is CASSPDGGRPSYEQYF.

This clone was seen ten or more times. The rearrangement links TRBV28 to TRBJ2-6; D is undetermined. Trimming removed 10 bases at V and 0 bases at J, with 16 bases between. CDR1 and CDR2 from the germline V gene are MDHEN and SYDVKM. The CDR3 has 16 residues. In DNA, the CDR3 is TGTGCCACCACACGAGGATCCCACTCTGGGGCCAACGTCCTGACTTTC. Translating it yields CATTRGSHSGANVLTF.

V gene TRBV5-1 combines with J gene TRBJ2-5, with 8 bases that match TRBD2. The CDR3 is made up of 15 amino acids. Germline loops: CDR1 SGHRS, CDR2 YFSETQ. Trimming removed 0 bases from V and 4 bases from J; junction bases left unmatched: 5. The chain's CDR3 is CASSLDGRGGETQYF. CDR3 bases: TGCGCCAGCAGCTTGGACGGGAGGGGAGGAGAGACCCAGTACTTC.

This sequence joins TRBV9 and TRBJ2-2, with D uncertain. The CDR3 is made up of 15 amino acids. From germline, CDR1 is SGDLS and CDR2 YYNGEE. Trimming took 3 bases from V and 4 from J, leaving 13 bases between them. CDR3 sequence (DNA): TGTGCCAGCAGCGCCCCCCCCCATATCACCGGGGAGCTGTTTTTT. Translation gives CASSAPPHITGELFF.

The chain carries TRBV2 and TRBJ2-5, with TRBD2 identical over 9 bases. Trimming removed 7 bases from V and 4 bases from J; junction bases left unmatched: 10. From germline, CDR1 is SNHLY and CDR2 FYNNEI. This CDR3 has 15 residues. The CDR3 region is CASKHRSGSPETQYF. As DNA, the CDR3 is TGTGCCAGCAAACATCGTAGCGGGAGCCCAGAGACCCAGTACTTC.

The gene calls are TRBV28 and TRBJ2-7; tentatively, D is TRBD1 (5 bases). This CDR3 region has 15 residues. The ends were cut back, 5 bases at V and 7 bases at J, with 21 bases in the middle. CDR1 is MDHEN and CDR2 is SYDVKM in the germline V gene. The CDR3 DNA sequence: TGTGCCAGCAGTCGAACCAGGGTTTCGATATGGGAGCAGTACTTC. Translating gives CASSRTRVSIWEQYF.

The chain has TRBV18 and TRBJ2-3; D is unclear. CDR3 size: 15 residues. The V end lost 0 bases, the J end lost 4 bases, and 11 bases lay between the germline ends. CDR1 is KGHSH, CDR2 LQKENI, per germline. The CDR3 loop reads CASSPPLSLADTQYF. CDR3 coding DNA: TGTGCCAGCTCACCACCTCTGTCTCTAGCAGATACGCAGTATTTT.

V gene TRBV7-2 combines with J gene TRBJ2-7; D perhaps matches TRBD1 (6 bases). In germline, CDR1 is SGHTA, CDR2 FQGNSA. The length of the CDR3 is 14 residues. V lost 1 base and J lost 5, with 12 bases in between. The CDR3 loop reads CASSLGAGAHEQYF. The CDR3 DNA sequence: TGTGCCAGCAGCTTAGGAGCAGGGGCCCACGAGCAGTACTTC.

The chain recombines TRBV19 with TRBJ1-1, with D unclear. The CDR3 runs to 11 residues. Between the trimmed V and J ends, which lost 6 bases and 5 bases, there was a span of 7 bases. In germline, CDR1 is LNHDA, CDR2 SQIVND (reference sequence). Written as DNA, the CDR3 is TGTGCCAGTAGGGCAGTGACTGAAGCTTTCTTT. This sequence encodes CASRAVTEAFF.

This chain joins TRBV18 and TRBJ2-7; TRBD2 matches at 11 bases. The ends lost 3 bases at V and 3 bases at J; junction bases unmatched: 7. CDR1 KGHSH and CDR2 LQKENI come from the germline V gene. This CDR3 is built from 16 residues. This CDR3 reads CASSPSTSGNRYEQYF. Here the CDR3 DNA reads TGTGCCAGCTCACCTTCGACTAGCGGGAACCGCTACGAGCAGTACTTC.

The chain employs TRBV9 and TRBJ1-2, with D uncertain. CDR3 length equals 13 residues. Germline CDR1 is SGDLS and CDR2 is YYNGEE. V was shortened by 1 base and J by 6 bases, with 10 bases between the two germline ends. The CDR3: CASSVRPFDGYTF. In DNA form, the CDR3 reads TGTGCCAGCAGCGTACGTCCCTTTGATGGCTACACCTTC.

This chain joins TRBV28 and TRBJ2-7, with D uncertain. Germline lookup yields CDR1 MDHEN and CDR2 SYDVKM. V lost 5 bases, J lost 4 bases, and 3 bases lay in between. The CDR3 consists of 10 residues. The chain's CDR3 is CASSPYEQYF. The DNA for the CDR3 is TGTGCCAGCAGTCCGTACGAGCAGTACTTC.

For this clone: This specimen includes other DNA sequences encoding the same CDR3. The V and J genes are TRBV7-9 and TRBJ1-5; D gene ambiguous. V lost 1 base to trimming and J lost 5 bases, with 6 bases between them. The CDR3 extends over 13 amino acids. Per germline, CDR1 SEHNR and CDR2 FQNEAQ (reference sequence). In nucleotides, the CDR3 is TGTGCCAGCAGCTTAGTCGGCGATCAGCCCCAGCATTTT. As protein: CASSLVGDQPQHF.

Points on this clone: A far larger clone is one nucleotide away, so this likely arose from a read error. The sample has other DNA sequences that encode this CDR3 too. CDR3 in DNA: TGTGCCAGCAGCTTAGTGCAGGGCACGGATACGCAGTATTTT. This sequence encodes CASSLVQGTDTQYF. The chain is built from TRBV7-6 and TRBJ2-3, with D tentatively TRBD1 (5 bases). This CDR3 region has 14 residues. Per germline, CDR1 SGHVS and CDR2 FNYEAQ.

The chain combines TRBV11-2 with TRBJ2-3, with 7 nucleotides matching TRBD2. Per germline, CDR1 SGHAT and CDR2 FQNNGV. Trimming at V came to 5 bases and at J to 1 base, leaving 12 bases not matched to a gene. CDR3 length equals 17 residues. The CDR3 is CASSPSSGTTGTDTQYF. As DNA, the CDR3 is TGTGCCAGCAGCCCCTCGTCCGGGACTACCGGCACAGATACGCAGTATTTT. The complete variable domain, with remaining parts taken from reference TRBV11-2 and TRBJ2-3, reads EAGVAQSPRYKIIEKRQSVAFWCNPISGHATLYWYQQILGQGPKLLIQFQNNGVVDDSQLPKDRFSAERLKGVDSTLKIQPAKLEDSAVYLCASSPSSGTTGTDTQYFGPGTRLTVL.

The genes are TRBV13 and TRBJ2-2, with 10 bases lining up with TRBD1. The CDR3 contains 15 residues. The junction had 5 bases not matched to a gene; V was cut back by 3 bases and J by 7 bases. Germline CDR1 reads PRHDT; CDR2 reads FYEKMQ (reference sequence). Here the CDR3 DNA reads TGTGCCAGCAGCTTGACAGGGGGCTTGGGCGGGGAGCTGTTTTTT. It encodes CASSLTGGLGGELFF.

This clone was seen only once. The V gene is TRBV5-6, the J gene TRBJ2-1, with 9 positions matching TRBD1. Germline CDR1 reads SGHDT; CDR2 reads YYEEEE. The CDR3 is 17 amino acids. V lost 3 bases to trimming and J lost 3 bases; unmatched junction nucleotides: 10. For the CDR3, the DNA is TGTGCCAGCAGCTCACTGTACGACAGGGGGGTCTACAATGAGCAGTTCTTC. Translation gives CASSSLYDRGVYNEQFF.

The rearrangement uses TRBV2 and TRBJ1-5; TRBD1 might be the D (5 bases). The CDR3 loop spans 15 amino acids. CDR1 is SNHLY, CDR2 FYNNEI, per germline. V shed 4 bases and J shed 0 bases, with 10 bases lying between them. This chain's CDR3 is CASSVRQLSNQPQHF. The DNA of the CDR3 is TGTGCCAGCAGTGTTCGACAGCTTAGCAATCAGCCCCAGCATTTT. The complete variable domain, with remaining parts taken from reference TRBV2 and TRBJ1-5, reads EPEVTQTPSHQVTQMGQEVILRCVPISNHLYFYWYRQILGQKVEFLVSFYNNEISEKSEIFDDQFSVERPDGSNFTLKIRSTKLEDSAMYFCASSVRQLSNQPQHFGDGTRLSIL.

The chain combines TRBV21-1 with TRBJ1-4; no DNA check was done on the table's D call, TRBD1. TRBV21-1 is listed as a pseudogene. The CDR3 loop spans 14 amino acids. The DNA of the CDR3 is TGTGCCAGCAGCGCCCGGGACAGGGGTGAAAAACTGTTTTTT. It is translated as CASSARDRGEKLFF.

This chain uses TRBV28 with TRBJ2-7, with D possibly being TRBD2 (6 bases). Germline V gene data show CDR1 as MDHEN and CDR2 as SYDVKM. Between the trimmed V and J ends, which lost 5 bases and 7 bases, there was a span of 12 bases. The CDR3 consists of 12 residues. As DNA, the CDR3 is TGTGCCAGCAGTGGAGGGGTAGGGGAGCAGTACTTC. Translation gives CASSGGVGEQYF.

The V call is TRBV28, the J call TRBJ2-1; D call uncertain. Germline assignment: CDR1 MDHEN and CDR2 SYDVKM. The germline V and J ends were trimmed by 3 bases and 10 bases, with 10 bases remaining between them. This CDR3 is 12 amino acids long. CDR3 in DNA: TGTGCCAGCAGTTTCCCGCGAGGCGAGCAGTTCTTC. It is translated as CASSFPRGEQFF.

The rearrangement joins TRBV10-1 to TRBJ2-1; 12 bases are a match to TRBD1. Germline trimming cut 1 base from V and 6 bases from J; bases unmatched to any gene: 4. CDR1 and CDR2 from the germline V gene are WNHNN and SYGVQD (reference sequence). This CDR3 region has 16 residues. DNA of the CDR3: TGCGCCAGCAGTGAGTACGGGACAGGGGGCCCCAATGAGCAGTTCTTC. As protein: CASSEYGTGGPNEQFF.

The CDR3 region has the DNA TGTGCCAGCAGCCCCTGGACTAGCGGATCCTACGAGCAGTACTTC. Translated: CASSPWTSGSYEQYF. This chain joins TRBV5-4 and TRBJ2-7, with 10 bases aligning to TRBD2. This CDR3 is built from 15 residues. The J segment lost 1 base and the V segment lost 4 bases, leaving 5 bases of the junction unmatched. Germline CDR1 and CDR2: SGHNT and YYREEE (reference sequence).